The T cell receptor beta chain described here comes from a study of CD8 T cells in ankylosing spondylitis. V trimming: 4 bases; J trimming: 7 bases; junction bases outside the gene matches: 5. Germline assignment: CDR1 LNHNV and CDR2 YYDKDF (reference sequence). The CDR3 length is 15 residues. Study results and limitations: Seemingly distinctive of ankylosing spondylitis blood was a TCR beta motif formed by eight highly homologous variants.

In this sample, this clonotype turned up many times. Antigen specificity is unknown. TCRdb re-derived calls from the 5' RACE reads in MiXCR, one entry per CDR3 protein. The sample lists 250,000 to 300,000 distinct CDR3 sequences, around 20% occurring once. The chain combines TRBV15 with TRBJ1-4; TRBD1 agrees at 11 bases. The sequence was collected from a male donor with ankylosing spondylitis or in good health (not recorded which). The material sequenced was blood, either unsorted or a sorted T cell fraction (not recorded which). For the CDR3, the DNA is TGTGCCACCAGCAAAGGACAGGGGGCGGGTGAAAAACTGTTTTTT. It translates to CATSKGQGAGEKLFF.